Listed below are T cell receptor beta chains from one sample, sequenced in a study of T cell responses to AZD1222 COVID-19 vaccine. Clones were sequenced by immunoSEQ multiplex PCR, and TCRdb holds only the in-frame ones, with some missing. The data contain around 130,000 clones, approximately 92% of them singletons. Sequencing was performed on peripheral blood, taken 28 days after the second dose of the MenACWY control vaccine. Receptor source: an adult who received the MenACWY meningococcal vaccine as a control. Both conserved end residues are part of each CDR3. The D gene is left open where the match is weak. Some rows have no size entry. The others give once, few or many, or a class for an expanded clone.

V: TRBV15; size: NA; D: TRBD2; J: TRBJ2-3; CDR3: CATSIGFSGGEVTDTQYF; DNA: TGTGCCACCAGCATCGGCTTTAGCGGGGGGGAGGTAACAGATACGCAGTATTTT
V: TRBV6-2/TRBV6-3; size: NA; D: TRBD2; J: TRBJ2-1; CDR3: CASSYSPSGGLYNEQFF; DNA: TGTGCCAGCAGTTACTCTCCCAGCGGGGGCCTCTACAATGAGCAGTTCTTC
V: TRBV10-1; size: NA; D: TRBD2; J: TRBJ2-3; CDR3: CASSEVTSGGATDTQYF; DNA: TGCGCCAGCAGTGAGGTGACTAGCGGGGGGGCGACAGATACGCAGTATTTT
V: TRBV14; size: NA; D: TRBD1; J: TRBJ2-1; CDR3: CASSRTGVRPRADEQFF; DNA: TGTGCCAGCAGTAGGACAGGGGTGCGACCTCGCGCCGATGAGCAGTTCTTC
V: TRBV29-1; size: NA; D: NA; J: TRBJ1-4; CDR3: CSVVGEGNEKLFF; DNA: TGCAGCGTGGTAGGTGAGGGGAATGAAAAACTGTTTTTT
V: TRBV9; size: NA; D: NA; J: TRBJ2-3; CDR3: CASGNTGTDTQYF; DNA: TGTGCCAGCGGAAATACAGGGACGGATACGCAGTATTTT
V: TRBV13; size: NA; D: TRBD2; J: TRBJ2-1; CDR3: CASSPGATSGGPTNEQFF; DNA: TGTGCCAGCAGCCCGGGGGCTACTAGCGGGGGGCCAACAAATGAGCAGTTCTTC
V: TRBV20-1; size: NA; D: NA; J: TRBJ2-6; CDR3: CSASDRASGANVLTF; DNA: TGCAGTGCTAGTGACAGAGCCTCTGGGGCCAACGTCCTGACTTTC
V: TRBV6-5; size: NA; D: TRBD2; J: TRBJ2-1; CDR3: CASRRLAGYNEQFF; DNA: TGTGCCAGCAGACGACTAGCGGGATACAATGAGCAGTTCTTC
V: TRBV19; size: NA; D: NA; J: TRBJ2-2; CDR3: CASSIDNTGELFF; DNA: TGTGCCAGTAGTATTGACAACACCGGGGAGCTGTTTTTT
V: TRBV5-1; size: NA; D: NA; J: TRBJ2-5; CDR3: CASSLGSLGETQYF; DNA: TGCGCCAGCAGCTTGGGCTCCCTGGGGGAGACCCAGTACTTC
V: TRBV3-1/TRBV3-2; size: NA; D: TRBD2; J: TRBJ2-1; CDR3: CASSQGGGRREFNEQFF; DNA: TGTGCCAGCAGCCAGGGGGGGGGAAGACGAGAATTCAATGAGCAGTTCTTC
V: TRBV6-5; size: NA; D: NA; J: TRBJ1-5; CDR3: CASSYSIDGGLQPQHF; DNA: TGTGCCAGCAGTTACTCGATAGATGGGGGACTGCAGCCCCAGCATTTT
V: TRBV28; size: NA; D: NA; J: TRBJ1-5; CDR3: CAILPGPRYNQPQHF; DNA: TGTGCCATCCTCCCGGGACCTCGATACAATCAGCCCCAGCATTTT
V: TRBV28; size: NA; D: NA; J: TRBJ1-4; CDR3: CASSPHRSGEEEKLFF; DNA: TGTGCCAGCAGTCCCCATCGCTCGGGAGAAGAGGAAAAACTGTTTTTT
V: TRBV20-1; size: NA; D: NA; J: TRBJ1-5; CDR3: CSAGGDQPQHF; DNA: TGCAGTGCTGGGGGGGATCAGCCCCAGCATTTT
V: TRBV11-1; size: NA; D: TRBD1; J: TRBJ1-1; CDR3: CASSLHRGGEAFF; DNA: TGTGCCAGCAGCTTACACAGGGGGGGTGAAGCTTTCTTT
V: TRBV28; size: NA; D: NA; J: TRBJ1-1; CDR3: CASSLGLGLNTEAFF; DNA: TGTGCCAGCAGTTTGGGGCTGGGTCTGAACACTGAAGCTTTCTTT
V: TRBV5-8; size: few; D: TRBD1; J: TRBJ1-4; CDR3: CASSPDRGNEKLFF; DNA: TGTGCCAGCAGCCCGGACAGGGGTAATGAAAAACTGTTTTTT
V: TRBV7-8; size: NA; D: TRBD2; J: TRBJ2-3; CDR3: CASSSLGEGRTDTQYF; DNA: TGTGCCAGCAGCTCCCTTGGGGAGGGGCGGACAGATACGCAGTATTTT
V: TRBV5-1; size: NA; D: NA; J: TRBJ2-3; CDR3: CASSPSFASTDTQYF; DNA: TGCGCCAGCAGCCCGTCTTTCGCTAGCACAGATACGCAGTATTTT
V: TRBV27; size: NA; D: NA; J: TRBJ2-1; CDR3: CASSTGPASYNEQFF; DNA: TGTGCCAGCAGTACCGGACCAGCCTCCTACAATGAGCAGTTCTTC
V: TRBV20-1; size: NA; D: NA; J: TRBJ1-2; CDR3: CSASRGVF; DNA: TGCAGTGCCTCGAGAGGGGTCTTC